This T cell receptor (beta chain) was captured by sequencing in a study of control samples from healthy donors and cancer patients. Germline values: CDR1 SGDLS, CDR2 YYNGEE. This CDR3 region has 13 residues. Deletions cut 5 bases from V and 8 bases from J, with 16 bases between. Measured with immunoSEQ multiplex PCR; TCRdb has only the in-frame clones, and not every one. The profile shows 95,000 to 150,000 clones, 80% to 90% of them singletons. The sequenced sample consisted of blood. V is TRBV9 and J is TRBJ1-2; D is uncertain. This TCR came from a young man in good health. CDR3 in DNA: TGTGCCAGCAGTAAAGAGCGACCTCCGGGCTACACCTTC. Its translation is CASSKERPPGYTF.